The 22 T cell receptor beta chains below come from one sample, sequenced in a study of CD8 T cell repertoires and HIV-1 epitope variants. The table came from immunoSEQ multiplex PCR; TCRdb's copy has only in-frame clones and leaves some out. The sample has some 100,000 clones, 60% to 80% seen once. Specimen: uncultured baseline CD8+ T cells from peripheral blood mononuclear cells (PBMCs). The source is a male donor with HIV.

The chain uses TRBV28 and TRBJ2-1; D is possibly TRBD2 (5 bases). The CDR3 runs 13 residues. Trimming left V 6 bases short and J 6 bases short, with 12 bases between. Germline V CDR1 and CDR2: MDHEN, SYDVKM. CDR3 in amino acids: CASSPSPPNEQFF. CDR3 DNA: TGTGCCAGCAGCCCTAGCCCCCCCAATGAGCAGTTCTTC.

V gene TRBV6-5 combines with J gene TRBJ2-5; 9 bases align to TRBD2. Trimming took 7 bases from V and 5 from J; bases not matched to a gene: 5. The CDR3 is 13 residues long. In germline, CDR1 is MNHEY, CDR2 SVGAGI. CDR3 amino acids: CASTLSGGETQYF. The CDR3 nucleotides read TGTGCCAGCACCCTAAGCGGGGGGGAGACCCAGTACTTC.

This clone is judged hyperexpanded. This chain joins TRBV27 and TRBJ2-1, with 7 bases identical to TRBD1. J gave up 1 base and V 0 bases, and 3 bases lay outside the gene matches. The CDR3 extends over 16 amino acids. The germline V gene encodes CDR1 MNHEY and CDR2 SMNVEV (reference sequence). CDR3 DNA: TGTGCCAGCAGTTTATCACAGGGGATATCCTACAATGAGCAGTTCTTC. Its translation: CASSLSQGISYNEQFF.

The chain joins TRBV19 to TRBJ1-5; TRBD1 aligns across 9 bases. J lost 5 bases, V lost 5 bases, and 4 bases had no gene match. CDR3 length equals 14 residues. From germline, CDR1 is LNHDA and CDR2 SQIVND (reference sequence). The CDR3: CASSLGTGHQPQHF. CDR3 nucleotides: TGTGCCAGTAGTTTAGGGACAGGGCATCAGCCCCAGCATTTT.

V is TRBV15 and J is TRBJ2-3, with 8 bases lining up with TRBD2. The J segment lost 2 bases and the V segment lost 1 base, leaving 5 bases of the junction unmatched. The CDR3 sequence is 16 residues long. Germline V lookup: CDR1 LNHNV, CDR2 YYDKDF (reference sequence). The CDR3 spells CATSRGLAGTTDTQYF. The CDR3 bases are TGTGCCACCAGCAGAGGGTTAGCGGGGACCACAGATACGCAGTATTTT. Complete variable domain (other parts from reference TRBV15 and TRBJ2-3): DAMVIQNPRYQVTQFGKPVTLSCSQTLNHNVMYWYQQKSSQAPKLLFHYYDKDFNNEADTPDNFQSRRPNTSFCFLDIRSPGLGDTAMYLCATSRGLAGTTDTQYFGPGTRLTVL.

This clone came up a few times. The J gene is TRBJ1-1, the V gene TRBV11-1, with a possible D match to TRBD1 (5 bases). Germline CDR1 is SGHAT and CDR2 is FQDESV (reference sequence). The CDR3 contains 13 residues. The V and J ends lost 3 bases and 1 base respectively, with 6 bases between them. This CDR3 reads CASSLTANTEAFF. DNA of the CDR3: TGTGCCAGCAGCTTGACAGCGAACACTGAAGCTTTCTTT.

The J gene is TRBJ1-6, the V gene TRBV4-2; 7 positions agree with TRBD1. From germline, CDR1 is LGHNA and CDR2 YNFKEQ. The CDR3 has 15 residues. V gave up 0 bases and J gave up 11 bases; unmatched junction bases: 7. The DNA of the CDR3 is TGTGCCAGCAGCCAAGAGGGGACAGACCTGGCACCCCTCCACTTT. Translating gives CASSQEGTDLAPLHF.

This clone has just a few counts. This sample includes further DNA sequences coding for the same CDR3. The CDR3 is CASSRRGVTEAFF. CDR3 DNA: TGTGCCAGTAGTCGACGCGGGGTCACTGAAGCTTTCTTT. The chain employs TRBV19 and TRBJ1-1; unclear D gene. The CDR3 extends over 13 amino acids. V dropped 5 bases and J dropped 4 bases, with 11 bases sitting between them. Germline loops: CDR1 LNHDA, CDR2 SQIVND (reference sequence).

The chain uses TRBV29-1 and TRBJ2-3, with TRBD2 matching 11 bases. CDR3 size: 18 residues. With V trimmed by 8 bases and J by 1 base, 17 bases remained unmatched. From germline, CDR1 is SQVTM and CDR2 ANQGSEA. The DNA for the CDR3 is TGCAGCACTTTACCGGGACTAGCGGATCCTTCGGGCACAGATACGCAGTATTTT. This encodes CSTLPGLADPSGTDTQYF.

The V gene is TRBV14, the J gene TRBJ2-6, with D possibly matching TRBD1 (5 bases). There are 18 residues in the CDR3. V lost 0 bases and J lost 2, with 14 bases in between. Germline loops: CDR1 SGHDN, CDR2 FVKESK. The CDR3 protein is CASSQEGFRGAGANVLTF. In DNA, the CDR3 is TGTGCCAGCAGCCAAGAAGGGTTTAGGGGCGCTGGGGCCAACGTCCTGACTTTC.

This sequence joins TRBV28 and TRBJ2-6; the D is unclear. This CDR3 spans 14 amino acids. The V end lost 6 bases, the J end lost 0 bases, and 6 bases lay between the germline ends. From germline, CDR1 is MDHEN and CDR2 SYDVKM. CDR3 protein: CASRDGSGANVLTF. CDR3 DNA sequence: TGTGCCAGCAGAGACGGCTCTGGGGCCAACGTCCTGACTTTC.

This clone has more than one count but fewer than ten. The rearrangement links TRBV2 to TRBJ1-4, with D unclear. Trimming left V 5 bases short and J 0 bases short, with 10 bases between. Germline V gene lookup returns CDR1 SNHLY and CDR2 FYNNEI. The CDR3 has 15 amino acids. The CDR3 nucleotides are TGTGCCAGCAGTCGCTACAGTGCAACTAATGAAAAACTGTTTTTT. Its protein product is CASSRYSATNEKLFF.

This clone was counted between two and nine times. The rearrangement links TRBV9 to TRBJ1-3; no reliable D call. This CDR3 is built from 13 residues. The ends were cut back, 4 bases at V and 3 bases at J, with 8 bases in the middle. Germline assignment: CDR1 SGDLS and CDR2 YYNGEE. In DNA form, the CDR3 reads TGTGCCAGCAGCTCAGTCAGTGGAAACACCATATATTTT. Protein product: CASSSVSGNTIYF.

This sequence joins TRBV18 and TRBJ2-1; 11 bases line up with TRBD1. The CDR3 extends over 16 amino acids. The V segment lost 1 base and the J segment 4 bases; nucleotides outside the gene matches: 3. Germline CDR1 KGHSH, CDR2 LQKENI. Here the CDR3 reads CASSPRDRGRYNEQFF. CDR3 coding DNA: TGTGCCAGCTCACCACGGGACAGGGGGAGGTACAATGAGCAGTTCTTC.

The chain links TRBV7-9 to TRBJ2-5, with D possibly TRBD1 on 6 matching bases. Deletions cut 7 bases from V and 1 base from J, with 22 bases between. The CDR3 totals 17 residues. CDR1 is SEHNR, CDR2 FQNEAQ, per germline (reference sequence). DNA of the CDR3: TGTGCCAGCATCAACTTCGCAGGGGTAGGGGCCCAAGAGACCCAGTACTTC. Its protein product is CASINFAGVGAQETQYF.

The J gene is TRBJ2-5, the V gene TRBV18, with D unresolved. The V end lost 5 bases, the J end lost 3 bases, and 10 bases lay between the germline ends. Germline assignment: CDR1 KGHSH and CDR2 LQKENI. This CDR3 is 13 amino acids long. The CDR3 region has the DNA TGTGCCAGCTCAGCCGGTAATGAAGAGACCCAGTACTTC. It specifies CASSAGNEETQYF.

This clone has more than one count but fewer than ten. The CDR3 nucleotides read TGTGCCAGCAGCGTAGCTTTGTCTAGCGGGGCCTTCACAGATACGCAGTATTTT. It is translated as CASSVALSSGAFTDTQYF. The gene calls are TRBV9 and TRBJ2-3, with TRBD2 matching over 9 bases. Germline CDR1 SGDLS, CDR2 YYNGEE. The CDR3 covers 18 residues. The trim removed 0 bases at V and 2 bases at J, leaving 10 bases unmatched.

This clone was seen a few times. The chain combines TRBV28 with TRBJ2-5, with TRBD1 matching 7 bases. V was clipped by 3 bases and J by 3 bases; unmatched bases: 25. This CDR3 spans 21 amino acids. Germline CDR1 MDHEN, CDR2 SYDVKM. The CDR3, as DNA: TGTGCCAGCAGTTTTGCGTCCGATGTCCCTGCAGGGGGAGACGGCGAAGAGACCCAGTACTTC. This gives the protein CASSFASDVPAGGDGEETQYF.

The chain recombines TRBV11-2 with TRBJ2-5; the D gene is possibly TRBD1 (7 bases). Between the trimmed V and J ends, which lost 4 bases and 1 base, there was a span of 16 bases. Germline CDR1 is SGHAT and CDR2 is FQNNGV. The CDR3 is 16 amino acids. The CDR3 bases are TGTGCCAGCAGCTCTCGCGGGACAGTAATCCAAGAGACCCAGTACTTC. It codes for CASSSRGTVIQETQYF.

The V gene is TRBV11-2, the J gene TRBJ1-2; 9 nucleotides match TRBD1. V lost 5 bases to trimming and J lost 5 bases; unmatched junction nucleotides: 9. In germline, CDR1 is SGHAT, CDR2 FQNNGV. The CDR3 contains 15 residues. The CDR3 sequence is CASSRPRDREYGYTF. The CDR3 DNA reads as TGTGCCAGCAGCCGGCCCCGGGACAGGGAATATGGCTACACCTTC.

The CDR3 loop reads CASSPRGQVFGYTF. CDR3 bases: TGTGCCAGCAGCCCCCGGGGACAGGTATTTGGCTACACCTTC. The rearrangement uses TRBV5-6 and TRBJ1-2, with 8 bases identical to TRBD1. The CDR3 consists of 14 residues. The junction had 9 bases not matched to a gene; V was cut back by 4 bases and J by 7 bases. Germline V gene data show CDR1 as SGHDT and CDR2 as YYEEEE.

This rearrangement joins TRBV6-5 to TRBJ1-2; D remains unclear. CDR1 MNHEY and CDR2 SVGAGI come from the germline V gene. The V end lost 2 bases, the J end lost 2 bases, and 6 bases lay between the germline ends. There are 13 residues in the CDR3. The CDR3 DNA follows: TGTGCCAGCAGTTACGTCAGGAACTATGGCTACACCTTC. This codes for CASSYVRNYGYTF.